This T cell receptor (beta chain) was captured by sequencing in a study of blood T cell repertoires in COVID-19. Background on the study: COVID-19 samples, acute and convalescent, were from the United States, Italy and Spain. The cDNA or gDNA used as material had been derived from T cells, B-cell-depleted T cells, or PBMCs.

The CDR3 has 16 amino acids. Germline assignment: CDR1 SGHRS and CDR2 YFSETQ. The J segment lost 5 bases and the V segment lost 1 base, leaving 8 bases of the junction unmatched. This clone was picked up one time. Original processing notes: Reference gene primer amplification yielded estimated nucleated cell counts. Sequencing used immunoSEQ multiplex PCR; TCRdb keeps in-frame clones, though not all of them. From that table come the V and J calls and clone size; the DNA was used to work out D and trimming. The sample lists approximately 200,000 clones; 85% were seen once. Sequenced input: peripheral blood. The receptor comes from a middle-aged man who had recovered from COVID-19. J is TRBJ2-3 and V is TRBV5-1, with 9 positions matching TRBD2. The CDR3 here is CASSLRVAGVVDTQYF. The CDR3 nucleotides read TGCGCCAGCAGCTTGAGGGTAGCGGGAGTTGTAGATACGCAGTATTTT.